A few counts support the clone carrying this T cell receptor (beta chain). What it recognizes is unknown. The data originate from a study of T-cell reconstitution after alpha-beta-depleted transplantation in children. Study findings and constraints: Alpha-beta T cells present about two months after transplant were reported to originate from several hundred expanded graft clones. Most T-cell counts and diversity one year after the transplant came from T cells that were newly produced.

Unique molecular identifiers were incorporated when the TCRbeta library was constructed. TCRdb independently ran MiXCR on the PCR reads; one entry per CDR3 protein. This sample has hundreds of thousands of distinct CDR3 sequences; 23% occur once, and the top ten carry 14%. The germline gives CDR1 DFQATT, CDR2 SNEGSKA (reference sequence). The CDR3 consists of 14 residues. V lost 6 bases and J lost 0; bases outside the gene matches: 5. This specimen was PBMCs, mostly from graft donor cells, taken 360 days after TCRalphabeta/CD19-depleted stem cell transplant. The source is a boy in the first two years of life who had a stem cell transplant for acute myeloid leukemia, so the T cells may come from the graft donor. This chain uses TRBV20-1 with TRBJ1-5; 7 positions agree with TRBD1. CDR3 in amino acids: CSATQGYSNQPQHF. In nucleotides, the CDR3 is TGCAGTGCGACACAGGGGTATAGCAATCAGCCCCAGCATTTT.